The clone carrying this T cell receptor (beta chain) has a count of ten or more. The antigen remains undetermined. TCRdb reanalysed the 5' RACE reads using MiXCR and keeps one entry per CDR3 protein. The profile covers just under 650,000 distinct CDR3 sequences, with under 8.5% appearing a single time and around 1.6% taken by the ten largest. Deletions cut 4 bases from V and 5 bases from J, with 12 bases between. Germline CDR1 reads SGHRS; CDR2 reads YFSETQ. CDR3 length: 13 amino acids. This specimen belongs to a study of identical twins. Whole-study findings and limits: Beta out-of-frame sequences showed weaker excess twin sharing.

These data were likewise used in another study, on yellow fever vaccine responses in identical twins.

The chain uses TRBV5-1 and TRBJ1-1; possibly TRBD1 for D (6 bases). Sequencing was performed on PBMCs. The TCR was taken from a woman aged 18-30 years in good health. Written as DNA, the CDR3 is TGCGCCAGCAGCGGGGGCGGTGGAACTGAAGCTTTCTTT. Its translation is CASSGGGGTEAFF.